This TCR beta chain was profiled in a study of response to subunit inactivated influenza vaccine. One entry per CDR3 protein results from TCRdb running MiXCR on the RT-PCR reads. The sample has some 500,000 distinct CDR3 sequences, about 25% seen once. The germline gives CDR1 SNHLY, CDR2 FYNNEI. The V gene end was trimmed by 8 bases and the J gene end by 2 bases; junction bases not matched to a gene: 9. The CDR3 runs 16 residues. Regarding this clonotype: Antigen specificity is unknown.

Study-level findings and limits: A suggestion made by the authors is that each seasonal influenza vaccination recruits few new T cells.

The material sequenced was CD4+ T cells sorted from PBMCs, taken around 5 days after vaccination. The sequence derives from a man between 50 and 59 years old who received an inactivated influenza vaccine. This chain uses TRBV2 with TRBJ2-1; 10 positions agree with TRBD2. The CDR3 region is CASRRQREGTYNEQFF. The DNA for the CDR3 is TGTGCCAGCCGACGACAGCGGGAGGGTACCTACAATGAGCAGTTCTTC.